This T cell receptor (beta chain) was observed in a study of blood T cell repertoires in COVID-19. Study overall: The samples span acute and convalescent COVID-19 from the United States, Italy and Spain. Sources were T cells, B-cell-depleted T cells, or PBMCs; the material itself was cDNA or gDNA.

This clone came up many times. V trimming: 7 bases; J trimming: 4 bases; junction bases outside the gene matches: 11. This CDR3 is built from 16 residues. Germline CDR1 MDHEN, CDR2 SYDVKM. Clinical history reported by participants formed the basis on which cohorts were assigned. As originally analysed: It was from reference gene primer amplification that nucleated cell counts were estimated. The assay was immunoSEQ multiplex PCR, and TCRdb's table has in-frame clones only and misses some. Clone size and V and J calls were adopted from that table, with D and trimming inferred from the DNA. The table has roughly 180,000 clones, 80% to 90% seen once.

Sequencing was carried out using PBMCs or T cells enriched from blood (not recorded which). The V and J genes are TRBV28 and TRBJ2-3, with 10 bases identical to TRBD1. This TCR was sampled from a woman between 45 and 60 years old in a cohort exposed to, infected with or recovered from COVID-19 (not recorded which). The CDR3 sequence: CASIAIGQGESDTQYF. The CDR3 DNA is TGTGCCAGCATTGCGATTGGACAGGGGGAATCAGATACGCAGTATTTT.